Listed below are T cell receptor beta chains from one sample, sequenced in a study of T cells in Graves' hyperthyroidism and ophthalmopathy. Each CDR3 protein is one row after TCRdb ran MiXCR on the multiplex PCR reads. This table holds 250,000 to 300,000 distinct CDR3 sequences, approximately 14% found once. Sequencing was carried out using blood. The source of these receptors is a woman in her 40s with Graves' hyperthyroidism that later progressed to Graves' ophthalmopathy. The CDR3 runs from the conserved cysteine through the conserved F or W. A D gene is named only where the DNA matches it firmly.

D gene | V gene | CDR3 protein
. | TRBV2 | CASSESGLNTEAFF
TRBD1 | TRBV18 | CASSPPDRVGEQYF
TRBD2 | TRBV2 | CASSELAGSYNEQFF
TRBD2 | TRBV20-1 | CSGPLAGRQYF
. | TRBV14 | CASSHGSEQYF
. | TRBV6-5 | CASSYYREETQYF
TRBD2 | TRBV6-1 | CASNHGGNEQFF
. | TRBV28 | CASTPPFRFF
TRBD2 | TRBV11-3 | CASSWGSGKSDTQYF
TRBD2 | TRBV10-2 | CASWDYAYEQYF
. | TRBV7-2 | CASTGEWLSTDTQYF
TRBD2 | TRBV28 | CASSFYTPPSGSHEQYF
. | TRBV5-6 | CASSRGQPGELFF
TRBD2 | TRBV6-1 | CASSELAGGPNEQFF
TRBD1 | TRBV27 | CASSLFYQGQGNQPQHF
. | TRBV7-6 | CASSLSGLETQYF
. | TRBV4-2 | CASSQTDQPQHF
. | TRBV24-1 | CATSEERGVGNEQFF
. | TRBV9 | CASNGGNQETQYF
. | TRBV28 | CASSLDARVYYGYTF
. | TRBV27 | CASSSVGREQYF
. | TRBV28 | CASSLVLSGTDTQYF
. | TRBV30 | CAWRDIQNLPTNEKLFF
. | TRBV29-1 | CSAAQAGTQYF
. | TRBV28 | CASAWDGSIQYF
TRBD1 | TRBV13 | CASSFDRVGYTF
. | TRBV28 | CASSRDFYEQYF
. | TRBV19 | CASSIPYSADTQYF
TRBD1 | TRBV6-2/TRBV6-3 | CASSYPQGAWEQFF
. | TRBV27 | CASSQRREHYEQYF
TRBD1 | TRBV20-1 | CSARDLTGKIEAFF
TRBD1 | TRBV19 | CASTRQTGSASTEAFF
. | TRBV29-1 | CSVAPVVAAYNEQFF